The clone carrying this TCR beta chain was seen a few times. The antigen is undetermined. The data are from a study of T-cell reconstitution after alpha-beta-depleted transplantation in children. Germline trimming cut 6 bases from V and 7 bases from J; bases unmatched to any gene: 13. This CDR3 is 15 amino acids long. Study results and caveats: Newly produced T cells mostly accounted for T-cell counts and diversity one year post-transplant. Where alpha-beta T cells came from about two months after transplant was reportedly several hundred expanded graft clones.

Construction of the TCRbeta library involved unique molecular identifiers. MiXCR, run by TCRdb on the PCR reads, gives a single entry per CDR3 protein. The data contain some 260,000 distinct CDR3 sequences, approximately 24% of them singletons. This chain uses TRBV12-3 or TRBV12-4 with TRBJ1-1; 8 nucleotides line up with TRBD1. The receptor was isolated from a female patient aged 2-9 years who had a stem cell transplant for congenital amegakaryocytic thrombocytopenia, so the T cells may come from the graft donor. Material: PBMCs, mostly from graft donor cells, obtained 360 days after TCRalphabeta/CD19-depleted stem cell transplant. The CDR3 sequence: CASSHPGTGKFEAFF. Written as DNA, the CDR3 is TGTGCCAGCAGCCACCCCGGGACAGGTAAATTTGAAGCTTTCTTT.